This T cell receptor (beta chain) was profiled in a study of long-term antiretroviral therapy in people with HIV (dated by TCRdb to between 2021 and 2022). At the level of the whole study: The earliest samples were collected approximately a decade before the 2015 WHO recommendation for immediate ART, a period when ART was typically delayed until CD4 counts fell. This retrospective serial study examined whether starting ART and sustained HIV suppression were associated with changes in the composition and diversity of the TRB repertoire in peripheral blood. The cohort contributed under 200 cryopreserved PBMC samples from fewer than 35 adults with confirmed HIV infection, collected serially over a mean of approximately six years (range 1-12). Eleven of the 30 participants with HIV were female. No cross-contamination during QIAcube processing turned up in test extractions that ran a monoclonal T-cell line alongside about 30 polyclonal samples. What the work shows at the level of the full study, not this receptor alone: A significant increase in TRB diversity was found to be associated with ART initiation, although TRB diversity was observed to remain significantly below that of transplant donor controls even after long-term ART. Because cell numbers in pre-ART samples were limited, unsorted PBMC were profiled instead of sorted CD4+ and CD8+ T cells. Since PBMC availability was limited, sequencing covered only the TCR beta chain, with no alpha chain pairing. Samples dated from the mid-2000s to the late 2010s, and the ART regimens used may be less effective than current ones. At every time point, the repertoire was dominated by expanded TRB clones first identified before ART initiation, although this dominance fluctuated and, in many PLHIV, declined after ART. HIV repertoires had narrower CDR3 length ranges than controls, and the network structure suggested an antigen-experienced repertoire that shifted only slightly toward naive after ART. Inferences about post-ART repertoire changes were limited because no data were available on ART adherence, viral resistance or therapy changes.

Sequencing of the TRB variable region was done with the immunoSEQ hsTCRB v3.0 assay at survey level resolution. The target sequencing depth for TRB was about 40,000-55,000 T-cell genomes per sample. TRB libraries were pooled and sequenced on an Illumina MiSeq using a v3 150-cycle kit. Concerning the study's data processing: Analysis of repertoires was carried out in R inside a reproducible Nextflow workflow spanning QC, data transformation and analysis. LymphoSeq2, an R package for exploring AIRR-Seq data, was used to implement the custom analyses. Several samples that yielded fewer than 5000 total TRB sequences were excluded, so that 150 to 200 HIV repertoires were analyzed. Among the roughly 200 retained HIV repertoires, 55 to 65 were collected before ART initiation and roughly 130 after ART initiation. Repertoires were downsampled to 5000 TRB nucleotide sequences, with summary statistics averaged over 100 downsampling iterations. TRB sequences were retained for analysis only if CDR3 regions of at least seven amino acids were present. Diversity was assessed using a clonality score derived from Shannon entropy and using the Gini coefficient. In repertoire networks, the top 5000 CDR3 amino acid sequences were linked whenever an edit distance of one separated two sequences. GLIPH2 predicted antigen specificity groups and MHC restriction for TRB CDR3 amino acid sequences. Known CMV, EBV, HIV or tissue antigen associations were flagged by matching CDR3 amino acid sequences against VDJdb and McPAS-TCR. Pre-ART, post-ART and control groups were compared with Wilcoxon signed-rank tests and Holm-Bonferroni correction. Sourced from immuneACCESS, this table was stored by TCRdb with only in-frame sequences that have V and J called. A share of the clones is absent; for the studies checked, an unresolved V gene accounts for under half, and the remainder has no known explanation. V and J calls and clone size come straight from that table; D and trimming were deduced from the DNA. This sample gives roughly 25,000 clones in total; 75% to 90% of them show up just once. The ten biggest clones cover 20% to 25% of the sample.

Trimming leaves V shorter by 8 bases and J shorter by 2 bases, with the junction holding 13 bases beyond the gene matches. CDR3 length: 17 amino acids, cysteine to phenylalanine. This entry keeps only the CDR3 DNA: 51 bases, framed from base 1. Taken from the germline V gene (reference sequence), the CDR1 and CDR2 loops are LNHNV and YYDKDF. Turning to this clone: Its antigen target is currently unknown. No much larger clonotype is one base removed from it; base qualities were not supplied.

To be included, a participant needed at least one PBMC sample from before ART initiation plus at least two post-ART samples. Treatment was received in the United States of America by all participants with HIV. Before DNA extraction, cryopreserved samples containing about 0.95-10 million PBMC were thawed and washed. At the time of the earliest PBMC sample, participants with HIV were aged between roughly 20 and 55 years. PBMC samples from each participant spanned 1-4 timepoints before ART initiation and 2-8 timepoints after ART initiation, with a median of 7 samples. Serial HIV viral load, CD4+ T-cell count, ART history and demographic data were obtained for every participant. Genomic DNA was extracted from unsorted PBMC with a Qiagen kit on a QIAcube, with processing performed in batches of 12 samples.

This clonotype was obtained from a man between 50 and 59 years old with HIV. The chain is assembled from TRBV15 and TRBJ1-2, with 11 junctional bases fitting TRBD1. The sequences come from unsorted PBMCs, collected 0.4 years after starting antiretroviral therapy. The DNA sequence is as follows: TGTGCCACCGCCCCCTCCGGGACAGGGGGACCCAACTATGGCTACACCTTC. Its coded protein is CATAPSGTGGPNYGYTF.